Below are 19 T cell receptor beta chains sequenced from a single sample in a study of cytotoxic CD8 clonotypes in ibrutinib-treated CLL. The assay was immunoSEQ multiplex PCR, and TCRdb's table has in-frame clones only and misses some. The table lists some 47,000 clones, around three fifths of them singletons. This specimen consisted of PBMCs, obtained after 24 months of ibrutinib treatment. These receptors were obtained from a human donor with chronic lymphocytic leukemia.

The chain is built from TRBV2 and TRBJ2-2; 10 nucleotides line up with TRBD2. The germline V gene encodes CDR1 SNHLY and CDR2 FYNNEI. The CDR3 loop spans 15 amino acids. Unmatched junction bases numbered 7, after V lost 7 bases and J lost 5 bases. The CDR3 DNA follows: TGTGCCAGCACCCCAGCGGGGGGGCCGACCGGGGAGCTGTTTTTT. Residues: CASTPAGGPTGELFF.

This clone has only a few counts. CDR3 DNA sequence: TGTGCCAGCAGCCAACATAGTGGCTACTCCACAGATACGCAGTATTTT. Its translation: CASSQHSGYSTDTQYF. V gene TRBV6-6 combines with J gene TRBJ2-3; D is unresolved. The ends were cut back, 6 bases at V and 2 bases at J, with 18 bases in the middle. Germline CDR1 is MNHNY and CDR2 is SVGAGI (reference sequence). The CDR3 spans 16 residues.

This clone was found once. The chain combines TRBV6-5 with TRBJ1-4; 8 positions agree with TRBD1. The germline V gene encodes CDR1 MNHEY and CDR2 SVGAGI. CDR3 length: 15 amino acids. V shed 5 bases and J 5 bases; nucleotides not matched to a gene: 7. The CDR3 sequence is CASSGGTGRNEKLFF. The CDR3 nucleotides read TGTGCCAGCAGTGGAGGGACAGGAAGAAATGAAAAACTGTTTTTT.

The chain recombines TRBV5-5 with TRBJ2-1; D uncertain. Germline V gene data show CDR1 as SGHKS and CDR2 as YYEKEE (reference sequence). The CDR3 spans 11 residues. With 4 bases removed from V and 4 bases from J, the gap between germline ends came to 3 bases. The CDR3 sequence: CASSLYNEQFF. CDR3 DNA sequence: TGTGCCAGCAGCCTTTACAATGAGCAGTTCTTC.

This clone was seen only a few times. The J gene is TRBJ1-5, the V gene TRBV15; TRBD1 is a possible D gene (5 bases). Between the trimmed V and J ends, which lost 2 bases and 3 bases, there was a span of 11 bases. Germline CDR1 is LNHNV and CDR2 is YYDKDF (reference sequence). The CDR3 sequence is 15 residues long. CDR3: CATSRRDLFNQPQHF. As DNA, the CDR3 is TGTGCCACCAGCAGAAGGGACCTATTCAATCAGCCCCAGCATTTT.

This clone was seen at least ten times. The chain has TRBV10-3 and TRBJ1-1; 9 nucleotides align to TRBD1. The germline gives CDR1 ENHRY, CDR2 SYGVKD. V dropped 5 bases and J dropped 5; count of bases not matched to a gene: 6. The CDR3 extends over 14 amino acids. The CDR3 is CAISPGQGGTEAFF. The CDR3 region has the DNA TGTGCCATCAGTCCGGGACAGGGCGGGACTGAAGCTTTCTTT.

The chain employs TRBV2 and TRBJ2-1, with D unclear. The CDR3 runs 12 residues. V shed 8 bases and J shed 6 bases, with 11 bases lying between them. CDR1 is SNHLY and CDR2 is FYNNEI in the germline V gene. CDR3 region: CASETRANEQFF. CDR3 DNA sequence: TGTGCCAGCGAGACCCGGGCCAATGAGCAGTTCTTC. The whole variable domain, filled in from reference TRBV2 and TRBJ2-1, reads EPEVTQTPSHQVTQMGQEVILRCVPISNHLYFYWYRQILGQKVEFLVSFYNNEISEKSEIFDDQFSVERPDGSNFTLKIRSTKLEDSAMYFCASETRANEQFFGPGTRLTVL.

This chain uses TRBV29-1 with TRBJ2-3; 8 positions match TRBD2. V gave up 4 bases and J gave up 6 bases; unmatched junction bases: 9. Per the germline V gene, CDR1 is SQVTM and CDR2 is ANQGSEA. The CDR3 covers 14 residues. CDR3 coding DNA: TGCAGCGTTGGGCTAGCGGGTCGCGGGGATACGCAGTATTTT. Protein: CSVGLAGRGDTQYF.

This clone was seen a few times. In nucleotides, the CDR3 is TGCACCAGCAGCCCACGTCCCCTAGCGGGGGGGGCAGATACGCAGTATTTT. Encoded protein: CTSSPRPLAGGADTQYF. The gene calls are TRBV1 and TRBJ2-3; TRBD2 is the table's D call and was not checked against the DNA. TRBV1 is a listed pseudogene. The CDR3 runs 17 residues.

This clone came up a few times. The rearrangement uses TRBV5-6 and TRBJ1-2, with 7 bases that match TRBD1. From germline, CDR1 is SGHDT and CDR2 YYEEEE. The CDR3 is made up of 15 amino acids. V was clipped by 1 base and J by 6 bases; unmatched bases: 9. CDR3 nucleotide sequence: TGTGCCAGCAGCTTGTACCCAGGGGGGGCAGATGGCTACACCTTC. Translated: CASSLYPGGADGYTF. Together with reference TRBV5-6 and TRBJ1-2, the CDR3 gives the full variable domain: DAGVTQSPTHLIKTRGQQVTLRCSPKSGHDTVSWYQQALGQGPQFIFQYYEEEERQRGNFPDRFSGHQFPNYSSELNVNALLLGDSALYLCASSLYPGGADGYTFGSGTRLTVV.

This clone turned up a few times. V usage is TRBV10-1 and J usage is TRBJ2-7; TRBD1 is a possible D gene (6 bases). Germline-derived CDR1 and CDR2 are WNHNN and SYGVQD (reference sequence). This CDR3 contains 13 residues. Trimming pared 3 bases from V and 5 bases from J, leaving 11 bases between. Here the CDR3 reads CASSDHNRDEQYF. In DNA form, the CDR3 reads TGCGCCAGCAGTGACCACAACAGGGACGAGCAGTACTTC.

The chain combines TRBV5-1 with TRBJ1-1, with D hard to call. In germline, CDR1 is SGHRS, CDR2 YFSETQ. With 1 base removed from V and 0 bases from J, the gap between germline ends came to 13 bases. CDR3 length equals 16 residues. The CDR3 reads CASSLISGTLNTEAFF. The CDR3, as DNA: TGCGCCAGCAGCTTGATCTCCGGAACCCTGAACACTGAAGCTTTCTTT.

This clone came up a few times. The genes are TRBV28 and TRBJ2-7, with 11 bases that match TRBD1. CDR3 size: 15 residues. The J segment lost 4 bases and the V segment lost 5 bases, leaving 7 bases of the junction unmatched. Germline V gene data show CDR1 as MDHEN and CDR2 as SYDVKM. In DNA form, the CDR3 reads TGTGCCAGCAGTCCCTCGGGGACAGGGGGGTACGAGCAGTACTTC. This codes for CASSPSGTGGYEQYF.

The rearrangement links TRBV20-1 to TRBJ1-2; D not resolved. The CDR3 is made up of 11 amino acids. The germline V and J ends were trimmed by 5 bases and 4 bases, with 8 bases remaining between them. Germline loops: CDR1 DFQATT, CDR2 SNEGSKA (reference sequence). CDR3 loop: CSAADLYGYTF. In DNA form, the CDR3 reads TGCAGTGCTGCGGACCTCTATGGCTACACCTTC.

This clone has a handful of counts. V gene TRBV6-5 combines with J gene TRBJ2-7; D unclear. Trimming took off 3 bases at V and 5 bases at J, with 14 bases between the two ends. This CDR3 comprises 14 residues. CDR1 is MNHEY, CDR2 SVGAGI, per germline. CDR3 coding DNA: TGTGCCAGCAGTTATGGGCATGGTAGAAACGAGCAGTACTTC. Encoded protein: CASSYGHGRNEQYF.

This clone has a handful of counts. The chain couples TRBV5-4 to TRBJ2-7; either TRBD1 or TRBD2 may supply D (5 bases each). V gave up 5 bases and J gave up 4 bases, with 13 bases separating them. This CDR3 region has 13 residues. Germline-derived CDR1 and CDR2 are SGHNT and YYREEE (reference sequence). CDR3: CASRDGTEYEQYF. The CDR3 nucleotides are TGTGCCAGCAGGGATGGGACCGAATACGAGCAGTACTTC.

The chain joins TRBV5-1 to TRBJ2-7; tentatively, D is TRBD2 (7 bases). CDR3 length equals 15 residues. Trimming shortened V by 3 bases and J by 4 bases, and 17 bases separated the two germline ends. Per the germline V gene, CDR1 is SGHRS and CDR2 is YFSETQ. CDR3 loop: CASSSGGQGTYEQYF. DNA for the CDR3: TGCGCCAGCAGCTCCGGGGGGCAGGGGACTTACGAGCAGTACTTC.

The chain recombines TRBV6-5 with TRBJ1-1, with 9 bases aligning to TRBD1. The CDR3 sequence is 14 residues long. The ends lost 5 bases at V and 4 bases at J; junction bases unmatched: 5. Germline CDR1 is MNHEY and CDR2 is SVGAGI. For the CDR3, the DNA is TGTGCCAGCAGTCCCGGGGACAGGGCCACTGAAGCTTTCTTT. It yields the protein CASSPGDRATEAFF.

The genes are TRBV18 and TRBJ2-6, with 7 bases matching TRBD1. The CDR3 runs to 16 residues. The germline V gene has CDR1 KGHSH and CDR2 LQKENI. V gave up 6 bases and J gave up 0 bases; unmatched junction bases: 5. The CDR3 loop reads CASSQGVDSGANVLTF. CDR3 DNA sequence: TGTGCCAGCTCTCAGGGGGTAGACTCTGGGGCCAACGTCCTGACTTTC.